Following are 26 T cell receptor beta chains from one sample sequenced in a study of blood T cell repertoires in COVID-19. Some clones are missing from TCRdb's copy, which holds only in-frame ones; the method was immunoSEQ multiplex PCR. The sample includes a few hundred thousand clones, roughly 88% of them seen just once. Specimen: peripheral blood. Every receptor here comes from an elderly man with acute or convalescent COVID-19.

The CDR3 DNA follows: TGCGCCAGCAGCTCCAACCAGGGGGCGGGGCTGGAGACCCAGTACTTC. Translation gives CASSSNQGAGLETQYF. V gene TRBV5-1 combines with J gene TRBJ2-5; 8 bases line up with TRBD1. The CDR3 loop spans 16 amino acids. Germline CDR1 and CDR2: SGHRS and YFSETQ. The J segment lost 5 bases and the V segment lost 3 bases, leaving 12 bases of the junction unmatched.

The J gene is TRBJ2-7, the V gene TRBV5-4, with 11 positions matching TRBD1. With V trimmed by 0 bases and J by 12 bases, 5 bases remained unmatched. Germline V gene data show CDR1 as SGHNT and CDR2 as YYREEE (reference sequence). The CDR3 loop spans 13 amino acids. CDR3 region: CASSLDPGQGVYF. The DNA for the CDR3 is TGTGCCAGCAGCTTGGATCCGGGACAGGGGGTGTACTTC.

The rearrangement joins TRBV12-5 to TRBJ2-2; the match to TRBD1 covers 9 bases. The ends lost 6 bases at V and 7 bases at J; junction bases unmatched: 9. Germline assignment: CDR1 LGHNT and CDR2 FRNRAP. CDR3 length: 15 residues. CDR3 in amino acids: CASGRGQGSGGELFF. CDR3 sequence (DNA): TGTGCTAGTGGCCGTGGACAGGGGTCGGGCGGGGAGCTGTTTTTT.

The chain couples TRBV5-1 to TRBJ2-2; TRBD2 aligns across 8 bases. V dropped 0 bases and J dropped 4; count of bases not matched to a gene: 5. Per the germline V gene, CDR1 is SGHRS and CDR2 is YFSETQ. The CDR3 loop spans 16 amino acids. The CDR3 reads CASSLEGTRITGELFF. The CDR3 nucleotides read TGCGCCAGCAGCTTGGAGGGGACTAGGATCACCGGGGAGCTGTTTTTT. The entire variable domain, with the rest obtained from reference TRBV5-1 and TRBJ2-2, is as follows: KAGVTQTPRYLIKTRGQQVTLSCSPISGHRSVSWYQQTPGQGLQFLFEYFSETQRNKGNFPGRFSGRQFSNSRSEMNVSTLELGDSALYLCASSLEGTRITGELFFGEGSRLTVL.

The CDR3 region has the DNA TGTGCCAGCAGCGCCCCCCCGGGTAACGCAAACATTCAGTACTTC. It translates to CASSAPPGNANIQYF. The rearrangement joins TRBV9 to TRBJ2-4; D is unresolved. V lost 3 bases to trimming and J lost 6 bases, with 16 bases between them. The germline V gene has CDR1 SGDLS and CDR2 YYNGEE. The CDR3 extends over 15 amino acids.

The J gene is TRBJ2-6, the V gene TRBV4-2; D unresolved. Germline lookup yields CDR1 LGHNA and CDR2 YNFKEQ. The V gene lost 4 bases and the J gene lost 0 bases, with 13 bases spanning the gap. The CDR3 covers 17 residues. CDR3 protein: CASSPSLLGSGANVLTF. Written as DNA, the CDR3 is TGTGCCAGCAGCCCTTCCCTCCTCGGCTCTGGGGCCAACGTCCTGACTTTC.

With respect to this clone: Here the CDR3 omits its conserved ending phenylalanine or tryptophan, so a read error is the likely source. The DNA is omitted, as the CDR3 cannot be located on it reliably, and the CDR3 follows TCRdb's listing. This CDR3 is CATSDRPRQVLSG. V is TRBV24-1 and J is TRBJ1-2; the table's D call TRBD1 went unverified against the DNA. Germline loops: CDR1 KGHDR, CDR2 SFDVKD. With termini counted, the CDR3 has 13 amino acids.

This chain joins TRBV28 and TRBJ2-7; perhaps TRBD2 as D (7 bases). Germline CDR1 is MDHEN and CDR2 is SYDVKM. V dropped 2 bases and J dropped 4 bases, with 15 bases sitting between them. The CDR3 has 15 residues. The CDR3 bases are TGTGCCAGCAGTTTACTACAGGGAGGGAATTACGAGCAGTACTTC. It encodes CASSLLQGGNYEQYF.

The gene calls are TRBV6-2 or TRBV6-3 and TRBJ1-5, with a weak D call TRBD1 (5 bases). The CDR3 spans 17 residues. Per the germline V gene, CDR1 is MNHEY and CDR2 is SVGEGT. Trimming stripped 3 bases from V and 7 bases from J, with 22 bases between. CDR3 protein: CASSYGAGGIGRQPQHF. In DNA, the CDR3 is TGTGCCAGCAGTTATGGGGCTGGAGGGATCGGTCGGCAGCCCCAGCATTTT.

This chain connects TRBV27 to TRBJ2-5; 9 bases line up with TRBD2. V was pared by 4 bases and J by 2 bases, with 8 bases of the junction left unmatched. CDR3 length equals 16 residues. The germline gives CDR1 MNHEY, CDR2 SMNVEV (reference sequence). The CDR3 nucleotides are TGTGCCAGCAGTTCCGCGACTAGCGGAGTTCAAGAGACCCAGTACTTC. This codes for CASSSATSGVQETQYF.

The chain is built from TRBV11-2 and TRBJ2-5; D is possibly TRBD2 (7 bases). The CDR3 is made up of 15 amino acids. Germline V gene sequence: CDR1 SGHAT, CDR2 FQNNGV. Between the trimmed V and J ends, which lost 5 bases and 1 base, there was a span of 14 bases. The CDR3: CASSPGGHPQETQYF. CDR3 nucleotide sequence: TGTGCCAGCAGCCCCGGGGGGCACCCCCAAGAGACCCAGTACTTC. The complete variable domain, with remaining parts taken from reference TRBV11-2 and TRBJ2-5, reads EAGVAQSPRYKIIEKRQSVAFWCNPISGHATLYWYQQILGQGPKLLIQFQNNGVVDDSQLPKDRFSAERLKGVDSTLKIQPAKLEDSAVYLCASSPGGHPQETQYFGPGTRLLVL.

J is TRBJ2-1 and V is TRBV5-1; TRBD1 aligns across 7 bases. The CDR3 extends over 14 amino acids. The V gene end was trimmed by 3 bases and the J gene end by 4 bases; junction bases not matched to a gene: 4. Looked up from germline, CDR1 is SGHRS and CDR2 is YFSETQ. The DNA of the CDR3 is TGCGCCAGCAGCTCACGGGACAGTTACAATGAGCAGTTCTTC. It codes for CASSSRDSYNEQFF.

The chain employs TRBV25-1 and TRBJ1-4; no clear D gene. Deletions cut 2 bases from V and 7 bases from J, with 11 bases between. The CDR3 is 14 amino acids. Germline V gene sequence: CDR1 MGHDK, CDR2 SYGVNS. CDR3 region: CASSEAKPPEKLFF. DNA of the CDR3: TGTGCCAGCAGTGAAGCGAAGCCCCCTGAAAAACTGTTTTTT.

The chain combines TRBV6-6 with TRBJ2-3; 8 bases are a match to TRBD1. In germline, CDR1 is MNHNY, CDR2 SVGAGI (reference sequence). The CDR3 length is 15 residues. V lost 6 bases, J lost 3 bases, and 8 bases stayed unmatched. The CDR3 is CASRTPGGATDTQYF. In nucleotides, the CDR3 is TGTGCCAGCAGAACCCCAGGGGGCGCGACAGATACGCAGTATTTT.

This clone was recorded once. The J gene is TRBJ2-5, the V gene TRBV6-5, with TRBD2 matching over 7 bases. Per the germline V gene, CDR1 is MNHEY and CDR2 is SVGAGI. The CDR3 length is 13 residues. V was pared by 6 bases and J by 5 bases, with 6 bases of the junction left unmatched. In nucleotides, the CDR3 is TGTGCCAGCAGGGGAGCGGGAACGGAGACCCAGTACTTC. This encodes CASRGAGTETQYF.

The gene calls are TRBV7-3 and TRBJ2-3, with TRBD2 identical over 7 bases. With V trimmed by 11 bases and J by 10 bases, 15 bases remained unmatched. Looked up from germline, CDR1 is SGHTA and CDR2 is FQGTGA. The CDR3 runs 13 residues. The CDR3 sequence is CADGGGRAWAQYF. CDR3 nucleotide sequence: TGTGCCGACGGGGGAGGGCGAGCCTGGGCGCAGTATTTT.

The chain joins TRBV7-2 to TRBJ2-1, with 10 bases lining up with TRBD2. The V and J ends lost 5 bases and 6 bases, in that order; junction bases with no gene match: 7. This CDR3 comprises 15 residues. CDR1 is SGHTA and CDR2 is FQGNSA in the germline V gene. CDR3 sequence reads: CASSRQPSGSNEQFF. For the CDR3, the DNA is TGTGCCAGCAGCCGGCAGCCTAGCGGGAGCAATGAGCAGTTCTTC.

The CDR3 here is CASSESRRGTQYF. CDR3 DNA: TGCGCCAGCAGTGAGTCGCGACGGGGTACGCAGTATTTT. This chain links TRBV10-2 with TRBJ2-3; tentative D call: TRBD2 (5 bases). The CDR3 totals 13 residues. V was pared by 0 bases and J by 8 bases, with 9 bases between. Per the germline V gene, CDR1 is WSHSY and CDR2 is SAAADI.

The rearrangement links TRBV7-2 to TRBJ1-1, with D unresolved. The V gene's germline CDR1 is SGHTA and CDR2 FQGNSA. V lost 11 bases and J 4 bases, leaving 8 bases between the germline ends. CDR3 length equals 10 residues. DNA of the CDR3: TGTGCCCTCCGGAGCACTGAAGCTTTCTTT. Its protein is CALRSTEAFF.

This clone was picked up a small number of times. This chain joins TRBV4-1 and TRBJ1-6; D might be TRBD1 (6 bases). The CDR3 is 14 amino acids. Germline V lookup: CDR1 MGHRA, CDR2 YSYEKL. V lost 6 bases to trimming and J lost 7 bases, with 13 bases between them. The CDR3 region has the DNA TGCGCCAGCAGAAGGGGACACCAGAATTCACCCCTCCACTTT. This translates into CASRRGHQNSPLHF.

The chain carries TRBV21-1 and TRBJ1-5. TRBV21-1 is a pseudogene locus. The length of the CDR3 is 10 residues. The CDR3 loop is CASPRALRHF. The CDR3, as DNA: TGTGCCAGCCCTAGAGCCCTTCGGCATTTT.

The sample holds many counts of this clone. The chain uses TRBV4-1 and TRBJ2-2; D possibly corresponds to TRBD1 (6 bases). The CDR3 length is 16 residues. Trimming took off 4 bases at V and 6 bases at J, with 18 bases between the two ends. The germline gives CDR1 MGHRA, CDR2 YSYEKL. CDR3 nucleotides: TGCGCCAGCAGCCCCTTTACAACAGGGTATGCCGGGGAGCTGTTTTTT. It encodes CASSPFTTGYAGELFF.

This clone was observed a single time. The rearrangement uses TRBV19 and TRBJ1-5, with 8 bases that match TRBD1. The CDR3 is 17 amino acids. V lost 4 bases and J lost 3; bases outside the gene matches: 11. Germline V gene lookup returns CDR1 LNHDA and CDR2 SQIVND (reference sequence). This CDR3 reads CASSKLRGLEFNQPQHF. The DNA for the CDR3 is TGTGCCAGTAGTAAGCTCAGGGGGCTGGAGTTCAATCAGCCCCAGCATTTT.

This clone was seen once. CDR3 residues: CSVAGLSSGNTIYF. DNA for the CDR3: TGCAGCGTTGCCGGGTTGAGCTCTGGAAACACCATATATTTT. This sequence joins TRBV29-1 and TRBJ1-3; D call uncertain. Trimming took off 4 bases at V and 0 bases at J, with 10 bases between the two ends. The CDR3 totals 14 residues. Germline V gene data show CDR1 as SQVTM and CDR2 as ANQGSEA.

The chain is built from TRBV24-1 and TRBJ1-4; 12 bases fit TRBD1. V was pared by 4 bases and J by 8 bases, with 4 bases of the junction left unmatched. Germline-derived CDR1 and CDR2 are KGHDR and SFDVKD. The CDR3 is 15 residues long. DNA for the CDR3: TGTGCCACCAGTGAGGGACAGGGGGCGCGGGAAAAACTGTTTTTT. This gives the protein CATSEGQGAREKLFF.

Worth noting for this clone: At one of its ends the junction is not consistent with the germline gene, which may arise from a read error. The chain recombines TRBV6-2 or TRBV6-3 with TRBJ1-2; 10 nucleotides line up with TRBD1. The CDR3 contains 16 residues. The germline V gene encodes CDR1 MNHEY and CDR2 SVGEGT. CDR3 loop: CASRPTPGQGTYRYTF. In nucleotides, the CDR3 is TGTGCCAGCAGACCTACCCCGGGACAGGGGACCTATCGCTACACCTTC.